The 21 T cell receptor beta chains given below trace back to one sample, sequenced in a study of shared clonotypes between healthy human individuals. Repertoires were generated with immunoSEQ multiplex PCR, while TCRdb's copy carries only in-frame clones and drops some. The sample comprises more than 1 million clones, 78% of which are singletons, and approximately 0.56% rests with the top ten. The sample was memory CD4+ T cells from PBMCs. This sample's subset: CD45RA-negative fraction. The receptors here all came from a man aged 18-30 years in good health. Some clones in this sample may be carry-over from other donors' samples.

The chain recombines TRBV9 with TRBJ2-2, with no clear D. The germline gives CDR1 SGDLS, CDR2 YYNGEE. This CDR3 is built from 15 residues. V was cut by 3 bases and J by 4 bases, with 13 bases left in between. CDR3 sequence reads: CASSGLAPGTGELFF. The DNA of the CDR3 is TGTGCCAGCAGCGGCTTGGCGCCGGGCACCGGGGAGCTGTTTTTT.

Turning to this clone: The same CDR3 arises from other DNA sequences in this sample as well. The rearrangement uses TRBV28 and TRBJ1-2; D call uncertain. Germline CDR1 is MDHEN and CDR2 is SYDVKM. CDR3 length equals 10 residues. V dropped 5 bases and J dropped 2 bases, with 0 bases sitting between them. The CDR3 loop reads CASSNYGYTF. CDR3 nucleotides: TGTGCCAGCAGTAACTATGGCTACACCTTC.

The chain joins TRBV28 to TRBJ2-2; 7 nucleotides line up with TRBD1. This CDR3 comprises 14 residues. Germline assignment: CDR1 MDHEN and CDR2 SYDVKM. V was pared by 5 bases and J by 5 bases, with 5 bases of the junction left unmatched. The CDR3 sequence is CASSVRTGTGELFF. CDR3 coding DNA: TGTGCCAGCAGTGTTCGGACAGGAACCGGGGAGCTGTTTTTT.

The chain has TRBV6-1 and TRBJ2-3, with TRBD1 identical over 8 bases. The CDR3 contains 18 residues. The germline gives CDR1 MNHNS, CDR2 SASEGT. The V and J ends lost 4 bases and 4 bases, in that order; junction bases with no gene match: 16. In DNA form, the CDR3 reads TGTGCCAGCAGTGGGACAGGGCCTACACGGATGGAACCAGATACGCAGTATTTT. The encoded protein is CASSGTGPTRMEPDTQYF.

The rearrangement joins TRBV2 to TRBJ2-7; the match to TRBD1 covers 9 bases. This CDR3 has 14 amino acids. CDR1 SNHLY and CDR2 FYNNEI come from the germline V gene. Trimming removed 7 bases from V and 3 bases from J; junction bases left unmatched: 7. This CDR3 is CASILDRGIYEQYF. The CDR3 bases are TGTGCCAGCATCTTGGACAGGGGAATCTACGAGCAGTACTTC. Supplemented by reference TRBV2 and TRBJ2-7, the full variable domain reads EPEVTQTPSHQVTQMGQEVILRCVPISNHLYFYWYRQILGQKVEFLVSFYNNEISEKSEIFDDQFSVERPDGSNFTLKIRSTKLEDSAMYFCASILDRGIYEQYFGPGTRLTVT.

This clone came up once. This may be a read error, as it is one base from a much larger clone. The J gene is TRBJ2-5, the V gene TRBV11-2; no clear D. The V gene lost 5 bases and the J gene lost 2 bases, with 15 bases spanning the gap. The germline V gene has CDR1 SGHAT and CDR2 FQNNGV. The CDR3 sequence is 15 residues long. CDR3 region: CASSEVKSQQETQYF. The CDR3 DNA reads TGTGCCAGCAGCGAGGTTAAGTCCCAGCAAGAGACCCAGTACTTC.

This clone was found a few times. The V and J genes are TRBV27 and TRBJ2-7, with 13 nucleotides matching TRBD2. Per germline, CDR1 MNHEY and CDR2 SMNVEV (reference sequence). Losses at the gene ends were 3 bases for V and 5 bases for J; bases not matched to a gene: 7. The CDR3 totals 16 residues. The CDR3 coding sequence is TGTGCCAGCAGTTTGAATTTAGGACTAGCGGGAGACGAGCAGTACTTC. This encodes CASSLNLGLAGDEQYF.

The V call is TRBV28, the J call TRBJ2-3, with D perhaps assigned TRBD1 or TRBD2 (5 bases each). Trimming removed 6 bases at V and 4 bases at J, with 17 bases between. Germline lookup yields CDR1 MDHEN and CDR2 SYDVKM. CDR3 size: 15 residues. The CDR3 protein is CASSPRGRDPDTQYF. The CDR3 nucleotides are TGTGCCAGCAGCCCGCGCGGCAGGGACCCAGATACGCAGTATTTT.

The J gene is TRBJ1-2, the V gene TRBV28; D gene unclear. The CDR3 extends over 16 amino acids. In germline, CDR1 is MDHEN, CDR2 SYDVKM. Trimming cost V 1 base and J 7 bases, with 19 bases left between them. The DNA of the CDR3 is TGTGCCAGCAGTTTATTAATCACGGGAAGGGCCGGTGGCTACACCTTC. Its protein is CASSLLITGRAGGYTF.

This clone was found a few times. The V and J genes are TRBV28 and TRBJ2-1, with a possible D match to TRBD1 (6 bases). CDR1 and CDR2 from the germline V gene are MDHEN and SYDVKM. There are 13 residues in the CDR3. Trimming cost V 6 bases and J 4 bases, with 10 bases left between them. The CDR3 DNA is TGTGCCAGCAGGAGACAGGTTTACAATGAGCAGTTCTTC. It yields the protein CASRRQVYNEQFF.

About this clone itself: This specimen includes other DNA sequences encoding the same CDR3. The V gene is TRBV5-1, the J gene TRBJ2-1, with 10 nucleotides matching TRBD2. CDR3 size: 15 residues. Germline V gene lookup returns CDR1 SGHRS and CDR2 YFSETQ. V dropped 1 base and J dropped 4; count of bases not matched to a gene: 2. The CDR3 sequence is CASSLTSGVYNEQFF. The CDR3, as DNA: TGCGCCAGCAGCTTGACTAGCGGGGTGTACAATGAGCAGTTCTTC.

The chain uses TRBV15 and TRBJ2-5; D remains unclear. The CDR3 extends over 13 amino acids. Trimming removed 8 bases at V and 5 bases at J, with 15 bases between. CDR1 is LNHNV and CDR2 is YYDKDF in the germline V gene (reference sequence). The DNA of the CDR3 is TGTGCCACCTCGCGCGCTGGGTGGGAGACCCAGTACTTC. It specifies CATSRAGWETQYF.

This chain connects TRBV2 to TRBJ1-1; D is perhaps TRBD1 (5 bases). V lost 6 bases and J 11 bases, leaving 25 bases between the germline ends. Per germline, CDR1 SNHLY and CDR2 FYNNEI. The CDR3 has 15 amino acids. The CDR3 DNA reads TGTGCCAGCAGGGACATTAATTCGATGGGGAGTAAGGCTTTCTTT. Its protein product is CASRDINSMGSKAFF.

The rearrangement uses TRBV27 and TRBJ2-3; D not certain. Germline values: CDR1 MNHEY, CDR2 SMNVEV (reference sequence). This CDR3 region has 13 residues. Trimming took 5 bases from V and 1 from J, leaving 7 bases between them. CDR3 amino acids: CASSRAGTDTQYF. In DNA, the CDR3 is TGTGCCAGCAGTCGGGCAGGCACAGATACGCAGTATTTT.

This chain joins TRBV9 and TRBJ2-1; 12 nucleotides line up with TRBD2. Trimming at V came to 6 bases and at J to 7 bases, leaving 8 bases not matched to a gene. This CDR3 region has 15 residues. Germline CDR1 is SGDLS and CDR2 is YYNGEE. The CDR3: CASKRQLAGGNEQFF. The DNA for the CDR3 is TGTGCCAGCAAGAGGCAACTAGCGGGAGGAAATGAGCAGTTCTTC.

The chain recombines TRBV2 with TRBJ1-1; TRBD1 matches 8 bases. This CDR3 is 14 amino acids long. Germline V gene sequence: CDR1 SNHLY, CDR2 FYNNEI. V was pared by 5 bases and J by 4 bases, with 6 bases of the junction left unmatched. CDR3 in amino acids: CASSQDRAGTEAFF. The CDR3 bases are TGTGCCAGCAGTCAGGACAGGGCGGGCACTGAAGCTTTCTTT.

The rearrangement links TRBV18 to TRBJ2-3; D is perhaps TRBD1 or TRBD2 (5 bases each). The germline gives CDR1 KGHSH, CDR2 LQKENI. This CDR3 is built from 15 residues. Trimming shortened V by 6 bases and J by 6 bases, and 19 bases separated the two germline ends. This CDR3 reads CASSQGADPRDTQYF. The CDR3 DNA sequence: TGTGCCAGCTCCCAGGGAGCAGACCCTCGGGATACGCAGTATTTT. Full variable domain (outside the CDR3, taken from reference TRBV18 and TRBJ2-3): NAGVMQNPRHLVRRRGQEARLRCSPMKGHSHVYWYRQLPEEGLKFMVYLQKENIIDESGMPKERFSAEFPKEGPSILRIQQVVRGDSAAYFCASSQGADPRDTQYFGPGTRLTVL.

This clone was detected ten times or more. The chain joins TRBV9 to TRBJ2-5; 7 bases map to TRBD2. The ends lost 4 bases at V and 2 bases at J; junction bases unmatched: 11. Germline V gene data show CDR1 as SGDLS and CDR2 as YYNGEE. There are 16 residues in the CDR3. This CDR3 is CASSPGGTSQQETQYF. CDR3 in DNA: TGTGCCAGCAGCCCCGGGGGGACGAGTCAACAAGAGACCCAGTACTTC.

CDR3 nucleotide sequence: TGCGCCAGCAGCTTAATCCCGGCAGATACGCAGTATTTT. It translates to CASSLIPADTQYF. The rearrangement joins TRBV5-1 to TRBJ2-3; D not certain. Germline V gene data show CDR1 as SGHRS and CDR2 as YFSETQ. V shed 2 bases and J shed 4 bases, with 8 bases lying between them. This CDR3 comprises 13 residues.

This chain uses TRBV27 with TRBJ2-1; possible D gene TRBD2, 6 bases. Deletions cut 6 bases from V and 5 bases from J, with 17 bases between. Looked up from germline, CDR1 is MNHEY and CDR2 is SMNVEV (reference sequence). The CDR3 extends over 15 amino acids. The CDR3 coding sequence is TGTGCCAGCAGCCTAAGACTGGGGAGGAACAATGAGCAGTTCTTC. Translation gives CASSLRLGRNNEQFF.

V usage is TRBV7-9 and J usage is TRBJ2-5; tentatively, D is TRBD2 (6 bases). CDR1 is SEHNR and CDR2 is FQNEAQ in the germline V gene (reference sequence). V lost 0 bases and J lost 2, with 10 bases in between. This CDR3 is 15 amino acids long. CDR3 protein: CASSLAGRRQETQYF. For the CDR3, the DNA is TGTGCCAGCAGCTTAGCGGGGAGGCGACAAGAGACCCAGTACTTC. The whole variable domain, filled in from reference TRBV7-9 and TRBJ2-5, reads DTGVSQNPRHKITKRGQNVTFRCDPISEHNRLYWYRQTLGQGPEFLTYFQNEAQLEKSRLLSDRFSAERPKGSFSTLEIQRTEQGDSAMYLCASSLAGRRQETQYFGPGTRLLVL.